What follows are 15 T cell receptor beta chains derived from one specimen sequenced in a study of blood T cells in healthy people across ages. Together with a sample-barcoded 5' primer, a J-beta primer mix was included in a second PCR lasting about 7 to 12 cycles. One entry per CDR3 protein results from TCRdb running MiXCR on the 5' RACE reads. The sample includes 650,000 to 1,000,000 distinct CDR3 sequences, 35% to 40% of them seen just once. The sample consisted of blood. All receptors come from a man aged 18 to 29 in good health.

This clonotype has a count of ten or more. This chain uses TRBV27 with TRBJ1-2; 7 bases fit TRBD1. From germline, CDR1 is MNHEY and CDR2 SMNVEV (reference sequence). The CDR3 runs to 18 residues. Unmatched junction bases numbered 19, after V lost 5 bases and J lost 4 bases. The CDR3 loop reads CASSPQPRDSLAPYGYTF. The CDR3 bases are TGTGCCAGCAGTCCCCAACCCCGGGACAGCCTCGCTCCCTATGGCTACACCTTC.

J is TRBJ1-1 and V is TRBV28; tentative D call: TRBD1 (6 bases). Trimming removed 3 bases from V and 3 bases from J, with 17 bases in between. This CDR3 is 16 amino acids long. The germline V gene encodes CDR1 MDHEN and CDR2 SYDVKM. This CDR3 reads CASSLTAKGGYTEAFF. Here the CDR3 DNA reads TGTGCCAGCAGTTTGACGGCCAAGGGGGGCTACACTGAAGCTTTCTTT.

This sequence joins TRBV7-3 and TRBJ1-2; no clear D gene. This CDR3 is built from 13 residues. CDR1 and CDR2 (germline): SGHTA, FQGTGA. The ends were cut back, 5 bases at V and 3 bases at J, with 10 bases in the middle. This CDR3 is CASSAGGDYGYTF. The CDR3 nucleotides read TGTGCCAGCAGCGCGGGAGGTGACTATGGCTACACCTTC.

The chain combines TRBV2 with TRBJ2-1; 8 bases align to TRBD2. The J call may not be correct, given that the DNA end is closer to TRBJ2-7. This CDR3 is 15 amino acids long. Germline V CDR1 and CDR2: SNHLY, FYNNEI. CDR3 DNA: TGTGCCAGCAGGGAAACTAGCGGCTCCTACAATGAGCAGTACTTC. Translating gives CASRETSGSYNEQYF.

The chain employs TRBV7-2 and TRBJ1-2, with 9 bases aligning to TRBD1. V dropped 2 bases and J dropped 2; count of bases not matched to a gene: 3. The V gene's germline CDR1 is SGHTA and CDR2 FQGNSA. This CDR3 has 15 residues. In DNA form, the CDR3 reads TGTGCCAGCAGCTTAACCGGACAGGGGAACTATGGCTACACCTTC. Its protein product is CASSLTGQGNYGYTF. Supplemented by reference TRBV7-2 and TRBJ1-2, the full variable domain reads GAGVSQSPSNKVTEKGKDVELRCDPISGHTALYWYRQSLGQGLEFLIYFQGNSAPDKSGLPSDRFSAERTGGSVSTLTIQRTQQEDSAVYLCASSLTGQGNYGYTFGSGTRLTVV.

This clonotype was seen a single time. CDR3 DNA: TGTGCCAGCTCTAGCAAGGGGCAGAGCACAGATACGCAGTATTTT. Amino acids: CASSSKGQSTDTQYF. The chain carries TRBV6-6 and TRBJ2-3; D may match TRBD1 or TRBD2 (5 bases each). From germline, CDR1 is MNHNY and CDR2 SVGAGI (reference sequence). This CDR3 comprises 15 residues. With 8 bases removed from V and 0 bases from J, the gap between germline ends came to 15 bases.

This clonotype was recorded once. With a much larger clone just one base away, this may be a read error. The chain recombines TRBV4-3 with TRBJ2-7; 7 bases are shared with TRBD1. The CDR3 is 15 residues long. Germline trimming cut 1 base from V and 2 bases from J; bases unmatched to any gene: 5. CDR1 LGHNA and CDR2 YSLEER come from the germline V gene. DNA for the CDR3: TGCGCCAGCAGCCAAGCCCGGGACAGAGCCTACGAGCAGTACTTC. Translated: CASSQARDRAYEQYF.

At least ten counts were recorded for this clonotype. This sequence joins TRBV15 and TRBJ2-7, with no clear D. Germline V lookup: CDR1 LNHNV, CDR2 YYDKDF (reference sequence). This CDR3 is built from 15 residues. Trimming shortened V by 0 bases and J by 0 bases, and 9 bases separated the two germline ends. CDR3 sequence (DNA): TGTGCCACCAGCAGAGATCACGACGTCTCCTACGAGCAGTACTTC. This translates into CATSRDHDVSYEQYF.

This clonotype showed up many times. The chain carries TRBV4-2 and TRBJ2-1; 10 nucleotides agree with TRBD2. This CDR3 is built from 18 residues. The junction had 14 bases not matched to a gene; V was cut back by 3 bases and J by 6 bases. Germline values: CDR1 LGHNA, CDR2 YNFKEQ. CDR3: CASSHELPGTSVSNEQFF. CDR3 sequence (DNA): TGTGCCAGCAGCCACGAACTTCCGGGGACTAGCGTCAGCAATGAGCAGTTCTTC.

This clonotype was seen a handful of times. The CDR3 spells CASSSAKGRENEQFF. In nucleotides, the CDR3 is TGTGCCAGCAGCTCAGCGAAAGGCAGGGAAAATGAGCAGTTCTTC. V gene TRBV11-2 combines with J gene TRBJ2-1; a weak D match, TRBD1 (5 bases). This CDR3 comprises 15 residues. Looked up from germline, CDR1 is SGHAT and CDR2 is FQNNGV. The V end lost 4 bases, the J end lost 7 bases, and 17 bases lay between the germline ends.

This clonotype was detected many times. The chain uses TRBV18 and TRBJ2-3; D is ambiguous. V lost 5 bases to trimming and J lost 4 bases, with 25 bases between them. CDR3 length equals 18 residues. Germline V gene lookup returns CDR1 KGHSH and CDR2 LQKENI. CDR3 sequence: CASSSLKPDKLLADTQYF. The CDR3, as DNA: TGTGCCAGCTCATCCTTGAAACCCGACAAACTCTTGGCAGATACGCAGTATTTT.

This clonotype has at least ten counts. The gene calls are TRBV20-1 and TRBJ2-1; tentatively, D is TRBD2 (6 bases). Germline loops: CDR1 DFQATT, CDR2 SNEGSKA (reference sequence). The CDR3 consists of 12 residues. Trimming left V 6 bases short and J 3 bases short, with 9 bases between. This CDR3 is CSARTNYNEQFF. The CDR3 region has the DNA TGCAGTGCCAGGACTAACTACAATGAGCAGTTCTTC.

In DNA form, the CDR3 reads TGCGCCAGCAGCTTGTGGGGGGGCGACACAGATACGCAGTATTTT. Translation: CASSLWGGDTDTQYF. V usage is TRBV5-1 and J usage is TRBJ2-3; D is possibly TRBD2 (7 bases). With 1 base removed from V and 2 bases from J, the gap between germline ends came to 11 bases. There are 15 residues in the CDR3. CDR1 is SGHRS and CDR2 is YFSETQ in the germline V gene.

The genes are TRBV12-3 or TRBV12-4 and TRBJ1-1, with D unresolved. The CDR3 totals 15 residues. Trimming pared 1 base from V and 4 bases from J, leaving 13 bases between. CDR3 in DNA: TGTGCCAGCAGTTTAGATGGGTTCGAAGGCACTGAAGCTTTCTTT. Amino acids: CASSLDGFEGTEAFF.

The rearrangement joins TRBV5-1 to TRBJ2-5; 8 bases fit TRBD2. Losses at the gene ends were 3 bases for V and 2 bases for J; bases not matched to a gene: 9. This CDR3 region has 16 residues. CDR1 SGHRS and CDR2 YFSETQ come from the germline V gene. Here the CDR3 reads CASSSPAGERQETQYF. Here the CDR3 DNA reads TGCGCCAGCAGCTCGCCAGCGGGGGAGCGACAAGAGACCCAGTACTTC.